This T cell receptor (beta chain) was recorded in a study of blood T cell repertoires in COVID-19. Method: immunoSEQ multiplex PCR; TCRdb's copy keeps in-frame clones and lacks some. This table has 200,000 to 300,000 clones, roughly nine tenths appearing once. Sequencing was performed on peripheral blood. This sequence originates from a man aged 40-55 years who had recovered from COVID-19.

Here the CDR3 reads CSGDRGETQYF. CDR3 sequence (DNA): TGCAGCGGAGACAGGGGAGAGACCCAGTACTTC. The V call is TRBV29-1, the J call TRBJ2-5; TRBD1 matches at 8 bases. The germline V gene encodes CDR1 SQVTM and CDR2 ANQGSEA. V gave up 7 bases and J gave up 4 bases; unmatched junction bases: 2. CDR3 length: 11 residues.